This T cell receptor (beta chain) was identified in a study of OX40 agonist ivuxolimab in advanced cancers. On the study more broadly: Intravenous ivuxolimab at 0.01 to 10 mg/kg was given to patients every 2 weeks. Study-wide results and limits: Fewer expanded clones were found on average in CD4+ than in CD8+ T cells.

Worth noting for this clone: The antigen is undetermined.

Using immunoSEQ multiplex PCR, the repertoire was profiled, and TCRdb retains in-frame clones only, with some absent. This repertoire shows about 60,000 clones, about 83% found once; its top ten account for 0.6% to 0.8%. Prior autoimmune disease or systemic immunosuppression barred patients. CDR1 and CDR2 (germline): SGHTA, FQGTGA. The CDR3 totals 16 residues. V shed 0 bases and J 4 bases; nucleotides not matched to a gene: 5. The receptor was isolated from an adult with an advanced solid tumor such as melanoma, head and neck, liver or kidney cancer. The rearrangement links TRBV7-3 to TRBJ2-1; 8 bases are a match to TRBD2. The material sequenced was CD4+ or CD8+ T cells sorted from blood, taken in a trial of the OX40 agonist ivuxolimab. The CDR3: CASSLTGSGVYNEQFF. In DNA, the CDR3 is TGTGCCAGCAGCTTAACGGGTAGCGGGGTGTACAATGAGCAGTTCTTC.